These 21 T cell receptor beta chains share one sample of origin, sequenced in a study of cytomegalovirus exposure and HLA in healthy donors. It was with 60 Vbeta and 13 Jbeta primers that the PCR ran. The method was immunoSEQ multiplex PCR; TCRdb's version includes in-frame clones alone and lacks a portion of them. Here the sample spans fewer than 250,000 clones, over 70% being singletons. What was sequenced was PBMCs. These receptors all stem from a boy under 10 years old in good health and CMV-seronegative.

The genes are TRBV30 and TRBJ1-6; D ambiguous. The CDR3 has 11 residues. CDR1 and CDR2 from the germline V gene are GTSNPN and SVGIG (reference sequence). Trimming took 3 bases from V and 10 from J, leaving 7 bases between them. CDR3 bases: TGTGCCTGGAGATTCGAGTCACCCCTCCACTTT. It translates to CAWRFESPLHF.

The chain carries TRBV5-4 and TRBJ1-4; TRBD1 matches 9 bases. The CDR3 contains 15 residues. CDR1 is SGHNT and CDR2 is YYREEE in the germline V gene (reference sequence). V lost 4 bases and J lost 5; bases outside the gene matches: 6. CDR3 in amino acids: CASSPTGTGNEKLFF. CDR3 DNA: TGTGCCAGCAGCCCAACCGGGACAGGGAATGAAAAACTGTTTTTT. The full variable domain, rest sourced from reference TRBV5-4 and TRBJ1-4, is ETGVTQSPTHLIKTRGQQVTLRCSSQSGHNTVSWYQQALGQGPQFIFQYYREEENGRGNFPPRFSGLQFPNYSSELNVNALELDDSALYLCASSPTGTGNEKLFFGSGTQLSVL.

The chain employs TRBV7-2 and TRBJ2-3; TRBD2 matches at 9 bases. The CDR3 totals 15 residues. CDR1 is SGHTA and CDR2 is FQGNSA in the germline V gene. Trimming cost V 4 bases and J 1 base; bases outside gene matches: 3. DNA for the CDR3: TGTGCCAGCAGCTCCGTAGCGGGGGGCACAGATACGCAGTATTTT. This translates into CASSSVAGGTDTQYF.

This clone was picked up one time. This chain links TRBV7-8 with TRBJ2-3; no clear D. The CDR3 spans 14 residues. The V gene lost 0 bases and the J gene lost 3 bases, with 7 bases spanning the gap. CDR1 SGHVS and CDR2 FQNEAQ come from the germline V gene. Here the CDR3 reads CASSLAGSTDTQYF. DNA of the CDR3: TGTGCCAGCAGCTTAGCGGGCTCGACAGATACGCAGTATTTT.

This chain joins TRBV9 and TRBJ1-3; a possible D gene is TRBD1 (5 bases). V lost 3 bases to trimming and J lost 0 bases, with 10 bases between them. CDR3 length: 15 amino acids. Per germline, CDR1 SGDLS and CDR2 YYNGEE. DNA for the CDR3: TGTGCCAGCAGCGGGGGCCCGGGCTCTGGAAACACCATATATTTT. It is translated as CASSGGPGSGNTIYF.

The genes are TRBV11-2 and TRBJ2-1, with TRBD2 identical over 9 bases. After removal of 1 base from V and 8 bases from J, the junction contained 6 bases not matched to a gene. Germline CDR1 SGHAT, CDR2 FQNNGV. There are 15 residues in the CDR3. CDR3 region: CASSLGVSGGYEQFF. In DNA, the CDR3 is TGTGCCAGCAGCTTAGGGGTTAGCGGGGGCTATGAGCAGTTCTTC.

The chain links TRBV18 to TRBJ1-2, with 12 bases fitting TRBD1. Trimming at V came to 3 bases and at J to 5 bases, leaving 13 bases not matched to a gene. The CDR3 is 18 amino acids. CDR1 KGHSH and CDR2 LQKENI come from the germline V gene. CDR3 protein: CASSPTRDRGPSAYGYTF. The CDR3 nucleotides are TGTGCCAGCTCACCTACCCGGGACAGGGGGCCCTCGGCTTATGGCTACACCTTC.

This clone was recorded a few times. The chain couples TRBV9 to TRBJ2-1; maybe TRBD2 (6 bases). Germline-derived CDR1 and CDR2 are SGDLS and YYNGEE. The CDR3 contains 15 residues. V dropped 4 bases and J dropped 5 bases, with 16 bases sitting between them. The CDR3 here is CASSQDGGANNEQFF. CDR3 DNA: TGTGCCAGCAGCCAAGACGGAGGGGCGAACAATGAGCAGTTCTTC.

This clone has just one count. This chain links TRBV9 with TRBJ2-1; 8 bases are shared with TRBD2. Germline trimming cut 0 bases from V and 4 bases from J; bases unmatched to any gene: 9. The CDR3 is 17 residues long. Germline V lookup: CDR1 SGDLS, CDR2 YYNGEE. In nucleotides, the CDR3 is TGTGCCAGCAGCGTAGAACGGGGGTTAGCGGGGTACAATGAGCAGTTCTTC. Amino acid sequence: CASSVERGLAGYNEQFF. The complete variable domain, with remaining parts taken from reference TRBV9 and TRBJ2-1, reads DSGVTQTPKHLITATGQRVTLRCSPRSGDLSVYWYQQSLDQGLQFLIQYYNGEERAKGNILERFSAQQFPDLHSELNLSSLELGDSALYFCASSVERGLAGYNEQFFGPGTRLTVL.

The V gene is TRBV30, the J gene TRBJ2-5; D might be TRBD2 (5 bases). The CDR3 totals 12 residues. Germline V gene sequence: CDR1 GTSNPN, CDR2 SVGIG (reference sequence). Trimming pared 5 bases from V and 2 bases from J, leaving 9 bases between. The CDR3 sequence: CAWGSGQETQYF. DNA of the CDR3: TGTGCCTGGGGGAGCGGACAAGAGACCCAGTACTTC.

V gene TRBV6-5 combines with J gene TRBJ2-7, with a weak D call TRBD2 (5 bases). The V end was cut by 4 bases, the J end by 0 bases, with 10 bases between. CDR3 length: 14 amino acids. Germline lookup yields CDR1 MNHEY and CDR2 SVGAGI. The DNA for the CDR3 is TGTGCCAGCAGTTCCCTAACTAGCTCCTACGAGCAGTACTTC. Translating gives CASSSLTSSYEQYF.

The chain joins TRBV12-5 to TRBJ2-3, with D possibly matching TRBD2 (7 bases). Trimming removed 6 bases at V and 10 bases at J, with 20 bases between. Germline lookup yields CDR1 LGHNT and CDR2 FRNRAP. The CDR3 runs 14 residues. The CDR3, as DNA: TGTGCTAGTGGGGCTGCTAGGGGGGGGATTTCGCAGTATTTT. This codes for CASGAARGGISQYF.

The chain combines TRBV19 with TRBJ1-2; D is perhaps TRBD1 (5 bases). The V end was cut by 4 bases, the J end by 3 bases, with 9 bases between. The CDR3 loop spans 13 amino acids. Looked up from germline, CDR1 is LNHDA and CDR2 is SQIVND (reference sequence). CDR3 residues: CASSRGRDYGYTF. In DNA, the CDR3 is TGTGCCAGTAGTAGGGGCAGGGACTATGGCTACACCTTC.

The chain carries TRBV19 and TRBJ1-5, with 9 bases that match TRBD1. V shed 4 bases and J 5 bases; nucleotides not matched to a gene: 6. The germline V gene has CDR1 LNHDA and CDR2 SQIVND (reference sequence). The CDR3 consists of 15 residues. Here the CDR3 DNA reads TGTGCCAGTAGTAGGGGACAGGGTAGTTATCAGCCCCAGCATTTT. Its translation: CASSRGQGSYQPQHF.

V is TRBV6-6 and J is TRBJ1-2; 9 bases align to TRBD1. After removal of 2 bases from V and 5 bases from J, the junction contained 3 bases not matched to a gene. There are 14 residues in the CDR3. Germline-derived CDR1 and CDR2 are MNHNY and SVGAGI (reference sequence). The CDR3 sequence is CASSYLGQGYGYTF. CDR3 bases: TGTGCCAGCAGTTACCTGGGACAGGGATATGGCTACACCTTC.

The chain joins TRBV19 to TRBJ2-3, with D tentatively TRBD1 (7 bases). Germline CDR1 LNHDA, CDR2 SQIVND (reference sequence). Trimming took off 7 bases at V and 1 base at J, with 21 bases between the two ends. CDR3 length: 17 residues. CDR3 amino acids: CASKGSGGLTRTDTQYF. The CDR3, as DNA: TGTGCCAGTAAAGGATCAGGGGGGCTAACCCGCACAGATACGCAGTATTTT.

The rearrangement uses TRBV30 and TRBJ1-1, with 9 bases fitting TRBD1. V gave up 5 bases and J gave up 8 bases; unmatched junction bases: 3. The germline V gene has CDR1 GTSNPN and CDR2 SVGIG (reference sequence). CDR3 size: 11 residues. This CDR3 reads CAWGGQGEAFF. CDR3 nucleotide sequence: TGTGCCTGGGGGGGACAGGGCGAAGCTTTCTTT.

The genes are TRBV5-1 and TRBJ2-2; the match to TRBD1 covers 9 bases. V lost 4 bases, J lost 7 bases, and 8 bases stayed unmatched. The CDR3 has 15 amino acids. CDR1 is SGHRS and CDR2 is YFSETQ in the germline V gene. The DNA of the CDR3 is TGCGCCAGCAGCGCAATGGACAGGGGAAGCGGGGAGCTGTTTTTT. Translated: CASSAMDRGSGELFF.

The chain joins TRBV2 to TRBJ2-7, with 12 bases aligning to TRBD2. This CDR3 is built from 13 residues. From germline, CDR1 is SNHLY and CDR2 FYNNEI. The V and J ends lost 6 bases and 6 bases, in that order; junction bases with no gene match: 3. The CDR3 nucleotides read TGTGCCAGCAGGACTAGCGGGAGAGGCGAGCAGTACTTC. Encoded protein: CASRTSGRGEQYF.

The chain recombines TRBV7-5 with TRBJ1-2. TRBV7-5 constitutes a pseudogene. This CDR3 is built from 13 residues. DNA for the CDR3: TGTGCCAGAAGCTTAGTGTCCGCGAATGGCTACACCTTC. The encoded protein is CARSLVSANGYTF.

The gene calls are TRBV7-3 and TRBJ2-1, with 11 bases lining up with TRBD2. The germline V gene has CDR1 SGHTA and CDR2 FQGTGA. Trimming took 5 bases from V and 2 from J; bases not matched to a gene: 8. The CDR3 has 17 residues. Here the CDR3 reads CASSPSQLAGAYNEQFF. CDR3 DNA: TGTGCCAGCAGCCCTTCCCAACTAGCGGGGGCCTACAATGAGCAGTTCTTC.